This TCR beta chain emerged from a study of T cell responses to AZD1222 COVID-19 vaccine (dated by TCRdb to about 2021). Regarding the study in general: AZD1222 recipients given second doses at about 4 weeks or at about 12 weeks were pooled, since spike-specific TCR depth and breadth were not found to differ between the two schedules. A total of 233 trial participants underwent TCR sequencing, of whom some 210 received two doses of AZD1222 and around 25 received two doses of the MenACWY control vaccine. Trial participants were enrolled into age subgroups of 18-55, 56-69 and 70-plus years, which contained approximately 150, 28 and 58 TCR-sequenced participants, respectively. Overall results and qualifications from the work: After two AZD1222 doses, both the breadth and the depth of spike-specific TCRs were significantly higher than at day 0 and than in MenACWY recipients. Because no day 14 peak-response samples were available, the repertoires could be characterized only after the peak T cell response. Vaccine-associated CD4 TCRs spanned the whole spike protein, with dominant responses in regions 160-218 and 743-854. Participants were mostly white British, with more females than males. The authors suggested clonal diversity may have been underestimated. Only five to seven AZD1222 recipients were SARS-CoV-2 seropositive at baseline, limiting conclusions about previously exposed vaccinees. Reportedly, almost half of the unique spike-specific TCRs recognized epitopes lying outside the regions that are mutated in the B.1.351 and B.1.1.7 variants. The 56-69-year group was small, and its depth increase did not reach significance, likely because of low power.

The time point label on this specimen signifies: baseline before first vaccination. Vaccinee samples were obtained from the UK trials COV001 and COV002, which included a single-blind randomized controlled phase 2/3 trial of AZD1222 (ChAdOx1 nCoV-19) in healthy adults. For TCRbeta chain sequencing, PBMC samples were collected from trial participants at day 0 and at day 28 after the second dose. This clone was observed once. Its target antigen remains unknown. No per-base quality is available; no much larger clone lies one base away. Per the germline V gene (reference sequence), GTSNPN is the CDR1 and SVGIG is the CDR2. Here V drops 3 bases and J drops 0 bases, and the junction holds 4 bases not matched to any gene. The CDR3 holds 14 amino acids from the cysteine to the phenylalanine. The retained sequence is limited to the CDR3, 42 bases, with the frame set at the first base. The CDR3 regions of human TCRbeta chains were analyzed by immunosequencing. As for the original processing: TCRs in the repertoires were compared against a reference library of SARS-CoV-2-specific TCRs that had been generated with the MIRA antigen-specificity platform. Breadth was defined as the fraction of unique TCRs that were SARS-CoV-2-associated, and depth was defined as the fraction of total T cells that were SARS-CoV-2-associated. Each spike-specific TCR was assigned to its reactive spike region and to a CD4 or CD8 class using the MIRA data. Log10-transformed breadth and depth values were compared by one-way ANOVA with Sidak's multiple comparisons tests. Here the immuneACCESS table is served through TCRdb, limited to in-frame sequences with V and J called. Missing clones are a known gap in these copies; in checked studies unresolved V genes cover under half, and the rest lacks a known reason. That table gives V, J and clone size, and the DNA gave D and trimming. This sample lists approximately 150,000 clones; roughly 92% were detected once. The biggest ten clones account for 1.3% of the sample.

This receptor was taken from an adult in good health. The rearrangement joined TRBV30 to TRBJ1-2, and 7 junction bases match TRBD1. Sequencing used peripheral blood, obtained on day 0 of AZD1222 vaccination. The DNA is as follows: TGTGCCTGGAGGCCGGGACAGACTAACTATGGCTACACCTTC. Translated, this is CAWRPGQTNYGYTF.